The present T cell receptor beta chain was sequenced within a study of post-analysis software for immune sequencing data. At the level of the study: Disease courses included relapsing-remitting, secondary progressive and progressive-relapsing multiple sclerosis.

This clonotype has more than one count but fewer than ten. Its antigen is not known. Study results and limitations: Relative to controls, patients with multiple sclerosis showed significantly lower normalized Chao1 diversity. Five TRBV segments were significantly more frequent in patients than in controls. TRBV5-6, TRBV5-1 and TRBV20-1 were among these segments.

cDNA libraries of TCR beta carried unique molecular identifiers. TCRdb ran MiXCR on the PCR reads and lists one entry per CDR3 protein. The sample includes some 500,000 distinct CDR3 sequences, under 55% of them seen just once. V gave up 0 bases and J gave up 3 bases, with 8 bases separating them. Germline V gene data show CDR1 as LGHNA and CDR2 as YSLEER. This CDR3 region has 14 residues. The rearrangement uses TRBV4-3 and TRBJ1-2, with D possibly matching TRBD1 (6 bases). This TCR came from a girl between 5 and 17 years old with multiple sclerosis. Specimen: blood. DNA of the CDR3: TGCGCCAGCAGCCAAGAACACAGGGACTATGGCTACACCTTC. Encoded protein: CASSQEHRDYGYTF.